This T cell receptor beta chain was profiled in a study of blood T cell repertoires in COVID-19. Clones were read by immunoSEQ multiplex PCR, and TCRdb kept only the in-frame ones, dropping some. The sample has roughly 200,000 clones, 87% seen once. This CDR3 is built from 16 residues. CDR1 SGHNT and CDR2 YYREEE come from the germline V gene (reference sequence). With V trimmed by 2 bases and J by 0 bases, 7 bases remained unmatched. V and J are TRBV5-4 and TRBJ1-1, with TRBD1 matching over 7 bases. The receptor was derived from a woman younger than 30 who had recovered from COVID-19. The specimen sequenced was peripheral blood. The CDR3 reads CASSLGGTAVNTEAFF. The CDR3 DNA reads TGTGCCAGCAGCTTAGGTGGGACAGCCGTGAACACTGAAGCTTTCTTT.